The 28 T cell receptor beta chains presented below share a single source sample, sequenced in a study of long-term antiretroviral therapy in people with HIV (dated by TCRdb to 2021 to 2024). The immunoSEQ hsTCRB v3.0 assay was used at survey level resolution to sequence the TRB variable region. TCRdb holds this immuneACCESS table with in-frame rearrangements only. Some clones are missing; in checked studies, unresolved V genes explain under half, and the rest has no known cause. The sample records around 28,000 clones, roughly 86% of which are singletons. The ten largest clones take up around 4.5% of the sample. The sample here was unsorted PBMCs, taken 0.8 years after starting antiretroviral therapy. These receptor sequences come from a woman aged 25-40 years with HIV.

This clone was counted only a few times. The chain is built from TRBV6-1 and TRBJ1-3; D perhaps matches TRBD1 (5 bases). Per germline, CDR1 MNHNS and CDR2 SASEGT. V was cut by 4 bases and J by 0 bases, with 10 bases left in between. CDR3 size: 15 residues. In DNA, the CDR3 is TGTGCCAGCAGTGCACGGGACTACTCTGGAAACACCATATATTTT. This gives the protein CASSARDYSGNTIYF.

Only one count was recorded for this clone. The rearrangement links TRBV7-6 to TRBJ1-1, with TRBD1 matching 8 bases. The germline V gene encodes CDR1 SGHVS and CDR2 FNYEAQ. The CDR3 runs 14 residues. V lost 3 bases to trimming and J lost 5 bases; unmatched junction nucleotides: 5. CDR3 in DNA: TGTGCCAGCAGCTTGACAGGGGATCGGACTGAAGCTTTCTTT. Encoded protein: CASSLTGDRTEAFF.

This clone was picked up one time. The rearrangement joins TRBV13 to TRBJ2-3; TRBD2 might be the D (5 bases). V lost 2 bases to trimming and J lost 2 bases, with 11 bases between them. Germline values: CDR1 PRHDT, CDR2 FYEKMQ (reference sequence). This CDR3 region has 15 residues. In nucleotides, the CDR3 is TGTGCCAGCAGCTTATCACGGGGATACACAGATACGCAGTATTTT. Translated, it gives CASSLSRGYTDTQYF.

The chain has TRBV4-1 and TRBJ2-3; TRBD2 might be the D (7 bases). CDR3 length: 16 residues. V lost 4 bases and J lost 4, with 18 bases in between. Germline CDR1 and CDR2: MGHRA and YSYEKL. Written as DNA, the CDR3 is TGCGCCAGCAGCCGGGGTGGGGGGGGCAAATCAGATACGCAGTATTTT. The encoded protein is CASSRGGGGKSDTQYF.

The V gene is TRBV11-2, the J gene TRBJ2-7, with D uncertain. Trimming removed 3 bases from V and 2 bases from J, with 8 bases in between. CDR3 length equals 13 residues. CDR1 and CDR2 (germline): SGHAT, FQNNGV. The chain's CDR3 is CASSLVRPYEQYF. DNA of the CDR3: TGTGCCAGCAGCTTGGTAAGACCCTACGAGCAGTACTTC.

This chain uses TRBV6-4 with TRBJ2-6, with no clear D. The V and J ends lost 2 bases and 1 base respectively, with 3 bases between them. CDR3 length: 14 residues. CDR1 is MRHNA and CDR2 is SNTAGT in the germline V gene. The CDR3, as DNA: TGTGCCAGCAGTGACGGTTCTGGGGCCAACGTCCTGACTTTC. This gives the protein CASSDGSGANVLTF.

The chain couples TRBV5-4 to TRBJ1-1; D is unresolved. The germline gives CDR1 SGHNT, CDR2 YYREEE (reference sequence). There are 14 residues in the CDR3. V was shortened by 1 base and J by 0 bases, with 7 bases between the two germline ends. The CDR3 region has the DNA TGTGCCAGCAGCTTGAACGCCATGAACACTGAAGCTTTCTTT. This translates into CASSLNAMNTEAFF.

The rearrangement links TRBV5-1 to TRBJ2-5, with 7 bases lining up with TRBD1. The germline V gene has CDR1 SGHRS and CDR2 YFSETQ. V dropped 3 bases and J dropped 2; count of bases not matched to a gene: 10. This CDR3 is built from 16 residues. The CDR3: CASSSASDRPQETQYF. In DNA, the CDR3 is TGCGCCAGCAGCTCAGCCTCGGACAGGCCGCAAGAGACCCAGTACTTC.

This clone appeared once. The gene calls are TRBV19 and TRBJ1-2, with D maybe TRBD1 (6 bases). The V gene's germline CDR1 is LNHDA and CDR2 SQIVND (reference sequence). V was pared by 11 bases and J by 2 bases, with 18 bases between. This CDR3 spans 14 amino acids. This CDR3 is CASKGGKQNYGYTF. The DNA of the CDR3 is TGTGCCTCGAAAGGGGGGAAGCAGAACTATGGCTACACCTTC.

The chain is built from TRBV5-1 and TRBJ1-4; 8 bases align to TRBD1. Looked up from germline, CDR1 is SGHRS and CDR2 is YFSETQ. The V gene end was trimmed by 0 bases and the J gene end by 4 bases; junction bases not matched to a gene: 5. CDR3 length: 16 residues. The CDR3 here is CASSLGGTGGNEKLFF. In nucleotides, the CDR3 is TGCGCCAGCAGCTTGGGAGGCACAGGGGGTAATGAAAAACTGTTTTTT.

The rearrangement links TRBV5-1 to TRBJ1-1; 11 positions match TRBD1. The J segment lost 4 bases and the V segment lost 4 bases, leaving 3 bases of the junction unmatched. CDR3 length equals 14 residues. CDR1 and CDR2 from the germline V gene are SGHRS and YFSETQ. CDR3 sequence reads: CASSVGTGGTEAFF. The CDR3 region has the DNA TGCGCCAGCAGCGTGGGGACAGGGGGCACTGAAGCTTTCTTT.

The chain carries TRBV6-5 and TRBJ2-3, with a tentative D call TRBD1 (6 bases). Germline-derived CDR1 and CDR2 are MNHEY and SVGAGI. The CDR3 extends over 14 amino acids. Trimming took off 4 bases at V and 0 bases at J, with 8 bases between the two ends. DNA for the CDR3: TGTGCCAGCAGTTCCACAGGGAGCACAGATACGCAGTATTTT. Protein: CASSSTGSTDTQYF.

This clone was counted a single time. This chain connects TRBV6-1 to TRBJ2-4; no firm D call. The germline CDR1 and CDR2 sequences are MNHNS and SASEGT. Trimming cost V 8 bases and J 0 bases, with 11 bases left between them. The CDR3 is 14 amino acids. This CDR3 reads CASGPGPAKNIQYF. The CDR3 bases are TGTGCCAGCGGACCAGGTCCAGCCAAAAACATTCAGTACTTC.

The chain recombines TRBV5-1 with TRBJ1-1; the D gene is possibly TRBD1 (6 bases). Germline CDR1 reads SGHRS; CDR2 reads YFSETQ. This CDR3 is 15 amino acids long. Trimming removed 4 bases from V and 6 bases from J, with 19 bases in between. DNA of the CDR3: TGCGCCAGCAGCGAAAGAACAGGGTCAGGGGCTGAAGCTTTCTTT. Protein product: CASSERTGSGAEAFF.

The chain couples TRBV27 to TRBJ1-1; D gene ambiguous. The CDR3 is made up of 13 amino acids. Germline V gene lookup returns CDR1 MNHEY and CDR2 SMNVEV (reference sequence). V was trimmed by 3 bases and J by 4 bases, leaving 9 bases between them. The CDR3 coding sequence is TGTGCCAGCAGTTTCGACTGGACCACTGAAGCTTTCTTT. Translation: CASSFDWTTEAFF.

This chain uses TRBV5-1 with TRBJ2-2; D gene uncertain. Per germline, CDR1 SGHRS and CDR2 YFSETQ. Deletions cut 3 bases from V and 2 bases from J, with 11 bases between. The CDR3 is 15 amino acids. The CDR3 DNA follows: TGCGCCAGCAGCTCGTTAGACACAAACACCGGGGAGCTGTTTTTT. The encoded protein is CASSSLDTNTGELFF.

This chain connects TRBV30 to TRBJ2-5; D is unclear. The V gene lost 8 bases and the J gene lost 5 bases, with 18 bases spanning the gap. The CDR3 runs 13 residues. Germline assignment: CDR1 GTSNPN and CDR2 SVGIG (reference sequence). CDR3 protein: CALARPTEETQYF. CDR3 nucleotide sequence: TGTGCCCTGGCAAGGCCCACGGAGGAGACCCAGTACTTC.

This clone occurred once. The CDR3 sequence is CASSGEYNEQFF. The CDR3 coding sequence is TGTGCCAGCAGCGGGGAATACAATGAGCAGTTCTTC. This chain connects TRBV25-1 to TRBJ2-1, with D possibly matching TRBD2 (5 bases). The CDR3 covers 12 residues. V shed 6 bases and J shed 4 bases, with 7 bases lying between them. Germline V CDR1 and CDR2: MGHDK, SYGVNS.

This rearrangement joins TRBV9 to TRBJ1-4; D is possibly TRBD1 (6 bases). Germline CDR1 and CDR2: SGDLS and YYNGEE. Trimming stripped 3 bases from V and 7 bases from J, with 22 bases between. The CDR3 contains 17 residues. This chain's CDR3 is CASSGRSRGNVREKLFF. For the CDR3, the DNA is TGTGCCAGCAGCGGGAGGTCTAGGGGGAACGTCCGTGAAAAACTGTTTTTT.

CDR3 sequence reads: CASRSTYSGNTIYF. In nucleotides, the CDR3 is TGTGCCAGCCGGTCTACATACTCTGGAAACACCATATATTTT. The chain joins TRBV6-1 to TRBJ1-3; no firm D call. In germline, CDR1 is MNHNS, CDR2 SASEGT. The CDR3 spans 14 residues. Trimming removed 8 bases at V and 0 bases at J, with 11 bases between.

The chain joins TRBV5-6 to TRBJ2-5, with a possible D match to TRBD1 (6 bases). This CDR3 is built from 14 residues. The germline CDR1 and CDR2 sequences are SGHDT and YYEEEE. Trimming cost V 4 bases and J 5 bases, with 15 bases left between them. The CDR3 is CASSPQGILETQYF. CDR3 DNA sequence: TGTGCCAGCAGCCCCCAGGGGATTTTGGAGACCCAGTACTTC.

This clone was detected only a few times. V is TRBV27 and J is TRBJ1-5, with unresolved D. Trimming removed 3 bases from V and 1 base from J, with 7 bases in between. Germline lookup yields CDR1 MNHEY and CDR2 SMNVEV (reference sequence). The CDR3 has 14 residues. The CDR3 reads CASSLSGSNQPQHF. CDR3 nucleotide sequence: TGTGCCAGCAGTTTGTCGGGAAGCAATCAGCCCCAGCATTTT.

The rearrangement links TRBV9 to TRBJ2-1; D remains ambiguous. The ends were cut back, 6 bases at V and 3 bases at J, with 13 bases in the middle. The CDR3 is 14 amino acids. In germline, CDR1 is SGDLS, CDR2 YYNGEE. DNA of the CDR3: TGTGCCAGCAAAAGGGCAGAGCTCTACAATGAGCAGTTCTTC. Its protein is CASKRAELYNEQFF.

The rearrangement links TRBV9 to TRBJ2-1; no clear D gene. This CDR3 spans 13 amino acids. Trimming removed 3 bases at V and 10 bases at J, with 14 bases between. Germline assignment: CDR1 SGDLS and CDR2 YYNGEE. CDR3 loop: CASSDFDGWEQFF. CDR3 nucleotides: TGTGCCAGCAGCGACTTCGACGGATGGGAGCAGTTCTTC.

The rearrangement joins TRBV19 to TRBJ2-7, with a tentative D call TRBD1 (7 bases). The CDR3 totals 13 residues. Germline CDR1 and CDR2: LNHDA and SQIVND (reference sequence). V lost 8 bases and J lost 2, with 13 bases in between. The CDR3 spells CASGPGGTYEQYF. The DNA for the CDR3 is TGTGCCAGTGGCCCAGGGGGGACCTACGAGCAGTACTTC. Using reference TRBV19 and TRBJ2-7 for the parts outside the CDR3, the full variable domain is DGGITQSPKYLFRKEGQNVTLSCEQNLNHDAMYWYRQDPGQGLRLIYYSQIVNDFQKGDIAEGYSVSREKKESFPLTVTSAQKNPTAFYLCASGPGGTYEQYFGPGTRLTVT.

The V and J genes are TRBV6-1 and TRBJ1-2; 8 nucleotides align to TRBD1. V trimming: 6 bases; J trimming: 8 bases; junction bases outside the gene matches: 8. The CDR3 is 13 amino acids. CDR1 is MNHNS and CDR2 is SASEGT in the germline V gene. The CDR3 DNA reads TGTGCCAGCAGGAAAACAGGGGGATGGGGCTACACCTTC. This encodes CASRKTGGWGYTF.

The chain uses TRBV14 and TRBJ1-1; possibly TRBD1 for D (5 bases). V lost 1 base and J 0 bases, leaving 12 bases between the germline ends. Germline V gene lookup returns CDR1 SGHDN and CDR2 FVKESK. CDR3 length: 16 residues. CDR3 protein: CASSQGWEGMNTEAFF. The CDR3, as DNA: TGTGCCAGCAGCCAAGGGTGGGAGGGGATGAACACTGAAGCTTTCTTT.

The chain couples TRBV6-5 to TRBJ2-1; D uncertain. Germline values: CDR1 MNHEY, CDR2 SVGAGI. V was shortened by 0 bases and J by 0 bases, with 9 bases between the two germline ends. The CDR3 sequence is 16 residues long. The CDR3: CASSYSSVSSYNEQFF. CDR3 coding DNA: TGTGCCAGCAGTTACTCGAGTGTGAGCTCCTACAATGAGCAGTTCTTC.